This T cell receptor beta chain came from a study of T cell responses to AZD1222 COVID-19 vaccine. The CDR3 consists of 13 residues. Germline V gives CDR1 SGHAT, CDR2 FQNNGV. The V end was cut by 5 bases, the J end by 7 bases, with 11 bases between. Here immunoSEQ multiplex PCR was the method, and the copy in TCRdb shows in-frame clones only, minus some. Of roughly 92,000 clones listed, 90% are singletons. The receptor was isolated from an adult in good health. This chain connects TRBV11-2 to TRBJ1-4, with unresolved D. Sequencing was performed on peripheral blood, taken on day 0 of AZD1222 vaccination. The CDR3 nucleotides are TGTGCCAGCAGCCCCGGGCCGGCTGAAAAACTGTTTTTT. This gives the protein CASSPGPAEKLFF.